The 5 T cell receptor beta chains listed next were all sequenced from one sample in a study of OX40 agonist ivuxolimab in advanced cancers. Libraries were prepared through the immunoSEQ multiplex PCR assay. TCRdb's version of the immuneACCESS table is confined to in-frame rearrangements and falls short of the full clone set. An unresolved V gene accounts for under half of the shortfall where checked; the remainder is of unknown origin. The sample table contains about 58,000 clones; only one count was recorded for 75% to 90% of them. Together, the top ten hold over 3% of the sample. The starting material was CD4+ or CD8+ T cells sorted from blood, obtained in a trial of the OX40 agonist ivuxolimab. The receptor set was obtained from an adult with an advanced solid tumor such as melanoma, head and neck, liver or kidney cancer.

This chain uses TRBV4-3 with TRBJ2-5; 11 nucleotides align to TRBD2. Trimming at V came to 2 bases and at J to 2 bases, leaving 7 bases not matched to a gene. Germline V CDR1 and CDR2: LGHNA, YSLEER. The CDR3 covers 17 residues. In nucleotides, the CDR3 is TGCGCCAGCAGCCAAATTTACGGGACTAGCGGACAAGAGACCCAGTACTTC. It translates to CASSQIYGTSGQETQYF.

The chain is built from TRBV5-6 and TRBJ1-6; no definite D call. With 0 bases removed from V and 5 bases from J, the gap between germline ends came to 12 bases. Germline V lookup: CDR1 SGHDT, CDR2 YYEEEE. This CDR3 has 16 amino acids. The CDR3: CASSLVRGSNNSPLHF. The DNA for the CDR3 is TGTGCCAGCAGCTTGGTCCGTGGCAGTAATAATTCACCCCTCCACTTT.

This chain joins TRBV7-8 and TRBJ2-7, with 7 bases matching TRBD2. V shed 5 bases, J shed 3 bases, and the junction held 7 bases outside the gene matches. CDR1 and CDR2 from the germline V gene are SGHVS and FQNEAQ. The CDR3 extends over 14 amino acids. CDR3 residues: CASSTAGTYYEQYF. CDR3 DNA: TGTGCCAGCAGCACAGCGGGAACCTACTACGAGCAGTACTTC. Full variable domain (rest looked up from reference TRBV7-8 and TRBJ2-7): GAGVSQSPRYKVAKRGQDVALRCDPISGHVSLFWYQQALGQGPEFLTYFQNEAQLDKSGLPSDRFFAERPEGSVSTLKIQRTQQEDSAVYLCASSTAGTYYEQYFGPGTRLTVT.

This clone has just a few counts. The chain combines TRBV7-3 with TRBJ1-3, with D tentatively TRBD1 (5 bases). V was cut by 5 bases and J by 3 bases, with 11 bases left in between. In germline, CDR1 is SGHTA, CDR2 FQGTGA. CDR3 size: 14 residues. CDR3 bases: TGTGCCAGCAGCAAGGACACGAGTGGAAACACCATATATTTT. It translates to CASSKDTSGNTIYF. Full variable domain (rest looked up from reference TRBV7-3 and TRBJ1-3): GAGVSQTPSNKVTEKGKYVELRCDPISGHTALYWYRQSLGQGPEFLIYFQGTGAADDSGLPNDRFFAVRPEGSVSTLKIQRTERGDSAVYLCASSKDTSGNTIYFGEGSWLTVV.

This clone was detected once. V gene TRBV30 combines with J gene TRBJ1-1; D perhaps matches TRBD1 (5 bases). V dropped 5 bases and J dropped 6 bases, with 13 bases sitting between them. Germline CDR1 GTSNPN, CDR2 SVGIG (reference sequence). The CDR3 consists of 12 residues. The CDR3 region has the DNA TGTGCCTGGGGGGGACGGGGTTCTGAAGCTTTCTTT. Translating it yields CAWGGRGSEAFF.